A selection of T cell receptor beta chains follows, all from one sample in a study of T cells in Graves' hyperthyroidism and ophthalmopathy. TCRdb reanalysed the multiplex PCR reads using MiXCR and keeps one entry per CDR3 protein. The sample includes around 580,000 distinct CDR3 sequences, about a sixth of them seen just once. The sequenced material came from blood. The receptors were sampled from a woman aged 18 to 35 with Graves' hyperthyroidism. Both conserved end residues are part of each CDR3. D genes are given only for firm matches. A row's size may be missing; if present it is once, few, many or a size class.

d_gene: -
abundance: -
j_gene: TRBJ2-7
v_gene: TRBV5-1
CDR3aa: CASSLSPGGSNTGEQYF
CDR3nt: TGCGCCAGCAGCTTATCGCCAGGGGGGTCCAACACCGGCGAGCAGTACTTC

d_gene: TRBD2
abundance: few
j_gene: TRBJ2-1
v_gene: TRBV12-3/TRBV12-4
CDR3aa: CASRTSSGPNEQFF
CDR3nt: TGTGCCAGCAGGACCTCTAGCGGGCCCAATGAGCAGTTCTTC

d_gene: -
abundance: -
j_gene: TRBJ2-3
v_gene: TRBV28
CDR3aa: CASSFPGPGDTQYF
CDR3nt: TGTGCCAGCAGTTTCCCGGGCCCTGGGGATACGCAGTATTTT

d_gene: -
abundance: many
j_gene: TRBJ2-3
v_gene: TRBV20-1
CDR3aa: CSARRGGGSTDTQYF
CDR3nt: TGCAGTGCTCGAAGGGGGGGGGGGAGCACAGATACGCAGTATTTT

d_gene: TRBD2
abundance: many
j_gene: TRBJ2-5
v_gene: TRBV11-2
CDR3aa: CASSSHPGTSGETQYF
CDR3nt: TGTGCCAGCAGCTCCCACCCCGGGACTAGTGGGGAGACCCAGTACTTC

d_gene: -
abundance: many
j_gene: TRBJ2-7
v_gene: TRBV30
CDR3aa: CAWSRDNSYEQYF
CDR3nt: TGTGCCTGGAGTCGGGACAACTCCTACGAGCAGTACTTC

d_gene: -
abundance: few
j_gene: TRBJ2-1
v_gene: TRBV4-3
CDR3aa: CASSQDLALPNEQFF
CDR3nt: TGCGCCAGCAGCCAAGATCTTGCTCTACCAAATGAGCAGTTCTTC

d_gene: -
abundance: many
j_gene: TRBJ1-1
v_gene: TRBV12-3/TRBV12-4
CDR3aa: CASSPTGFGGEAFF
CDR3nt: TGTGCCAGCAGCCCGACAGGCTTCGGTGGTGAAGCTTTCTTT

d_gene: -
abundance: -
j_gene: TRBJ1-6
v_gene: TRBV2
CDR3aa: CASSVRQKNSPLHF
CDR3nt: TGTGCCAGCAGTGTTAGGCAGAAGAATTCACCCCTCCACTTT

d_gene: TRBD1
abundance: -
j_gene: TRBJ2-1
v_gene: TRBV7-9
CDR3aa: CASSLSGTGAYNEQFF
CDR3nt: TGTGCCAGCAGCCTATCCGGGACAGGGGCTTACAATGAGCAGTTCTTC

d_gene: -
abundance: many
j_gene: TRBJ2-1
v_gene: TRBV30
CDR3aa: CAWSVLISDEQFF
CDR3nt: TGTGCCTGGAGTGTACTAATTTCGGATGAGCAGTTCTTC

d_gene: TRBD2
abundance: many
j_gene: TRBJ2-7
v_gene: TRBV27
CDR3aa: CASRPSGRGGEQYF
CDR3nt: TGTGCCAGCAGACCGTCCGGGAGGGGGGGCGAGCAGTACTTC

d_gene: -
abundance: many
j_gene: TRBJ1-1
v_gene: TRBV7-2
CDR3aa: CASSLDPDTEAFF
CDR3nt: TGTGCCAGCAGCTTAGACCCCGACACTGAAGCTTTCTTT

d_gene: -
abundance: -
j_gene: TRBJ1-1
v_gene: TRBV24-1
CDR3aa: CATTPYPGGDTEAFF
CDR3nt: TGTGCCACCACCCCTTATCCGGGAGGTGACACTGAAGCTTTCTTT

d_gene: TRBD1
abundance: -
j_gene: TRBJ2-7
v_gene: TRBV14
CDR3aa: CASRLGQGIPYEQYF
CDR3nt: TGTGCCAGCAGACTGGGACAGGGGATTCCCTACGAGCAGTACTTC

d_gene: TRBD1
abundance: few
j_gene: TRBJ2-7
v_gene: TRBV13
CDR3aa: CASSLISRTGGSYEQYF
CDR3nt: TGTGCCAGCAGCCTAATCTCAAGGACAGGGGGCTCCTACGAGCAGTACTTC

d_gene: -
abundance: many
j_gene: TRBJ1-4
v_gene: TRBV5-1
CDR3aa: CASSLTGAREKLFF
CDR3nt: TGCGCCAGCAGCTTGACGGGGGCCCGAGAAAAACTGTTTTTT

d_gene: -
abundance: many
j_gene: TRBJ2-1
v_gene: TRBV18
CDR3aa: CASSPQSHEQFF
CDR3nt: TGTGCCAGCTCACCACAGTCCCATGAGCAGTTCTTC

d_gene: -
abundance: many
j_gene: TRBJ1-5
v_gene: TRBV12-3/TRBV12-4
CDR3aa: CATSFAGGNQPQHF
CDR3nt: TGTGCCACGTCATTCGCGGGGGGCAATCAGCCCCAGCATTTT

d_gene: -
abundance: -
j_gene: TRBJ2-1
v_gene: TRBV12-3/TRBV12-4
CDR3aa: CASSALQESYNEQFF
CDR3nt: TGTGCCAGCAGCGCACTACAGGAGTCCTACAATGAGCAGTTCTTC

d_gene: -
abundance: many
j_gene: TRBJ1-1
v_gene: TRBV7-8
CDR3aa: CASSSTPGPRIGAFF
CDR3nt: TGTGCCAGCAGCTCTACTCCGGGACCCAGAATCGGGGCTTTCTTT

d_gene: TRBD2
abundance: -
j_gene: TRBJ2-1
v_gene: TRBV19
CDR3aa: CASSPWTSESNEQFF
CDR3nt: TGTGCCAGTAGTCCGTGGACTAGCGAGAGCAATGAGCAGTTCTTC

d_gene: -
abundance: many
j_gene: TRBJ1-1
v_gene: TRBV6-1
CDR3aa: CASSSTNTEAFF
CDR3nt: TGTGCCAGCAGTTCGACCAACACTGAAGCTTTCTTT

d_gene: TRBD2
abundance: -
j_gene: TRBJ2-7
v_gene: TRBV29-1
CDR3aa: CSVDVAGISEQYF
CDR3nt: TGCAGCGTTGATGTAGCGGGAATATCCGAGCAGTACTTC

d_gene: -
abundance: many
j_gene: TRBJ2-7
v_gene: TRBV12-3/TRBV12-4
CDR3aa: CASSLADLEGEQYF
CDR3nt: TGTGCCAGCAGTTTAGCGGACTTGGAGGGCGAGCAGTACTTC

d_gene: TRBD2
abundance: many
j_gene: TRBJ2-2
v_gene: TRBV3-1
CDR3aa: CASSQPAGGTGELFF
CDR3nt: TGTGCCAGCAGCCAACCAGCCGGGGGGACCGGGGAGCTGTTTTTT

d_gene: -
abundance: -
j_gene: TRBJ2-2
v_gene: TRBV30
CDR3aa: CAWSMRNTGELFF
CDR3nt: TGTGCCTGGAGTATGAGAAACACCGGGGAGCTGTTTTTT

d_gene: -
abundance: -
j_gene: TRBJ1-5
v_gene: TRBV7-2
CDR3aa: CASSLDGAGSQPQHF
CDR3nt: TGTGCCAGCAGCTTAGATGGCGCAGGGAGTCAGCCCCAGCATTTT